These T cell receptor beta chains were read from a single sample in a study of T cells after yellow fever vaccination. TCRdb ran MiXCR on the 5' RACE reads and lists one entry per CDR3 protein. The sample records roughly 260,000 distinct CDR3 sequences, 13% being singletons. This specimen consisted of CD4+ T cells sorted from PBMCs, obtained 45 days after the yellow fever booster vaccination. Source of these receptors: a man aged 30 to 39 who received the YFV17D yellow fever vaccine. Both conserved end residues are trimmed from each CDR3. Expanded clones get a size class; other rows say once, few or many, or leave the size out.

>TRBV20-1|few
SAMDGYT
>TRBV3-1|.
ASSRFRGEETQY
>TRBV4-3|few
ASSQDLKVGLHNEQF
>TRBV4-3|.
ASSQEGQYYGYT
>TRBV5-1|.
ASSPPRIRGYTDTQY
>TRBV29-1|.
SVDRPLAGGPGNEQF
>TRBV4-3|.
ASSLNPGELAGSNEQF
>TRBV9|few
ASSVEGGLAKINEQF
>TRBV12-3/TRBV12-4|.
ASSLLSGLQETQY
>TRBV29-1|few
SVGRGSGNTIY
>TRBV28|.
ASSLMARSGSEQF
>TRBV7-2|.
ASRGLGQANSPLH
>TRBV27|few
ASRSAQGEIAKNIQY
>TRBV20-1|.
SAFHPGTANNEQF